These T cell receptor beta chains were read from a single sample in a study of human T cells and chemical hapten exposure. TCRdb reprocessed the RACE reads with MiXCR, giving one entry per CDR3 protein. The sample has fewer than 140,000 distinct CDR3 sequences, roughly 12% seen once. Material: whole blood, obtained in connection with sensitization to the hapten diphenylcyclopropenone (DPC). The receptors were sampled from a woman in her forties or fifties with alopecia areata. Some clones in this sample may be carry-over from other donors' samples. Both conserved end residues are part of each CDR3. The order of the fields is V gene, J gene, D gene, clone size, CDR3 DNA, CDR3 protein. The D gene is left open where the match is weak. Clone size is given for some rows only: seen once, a few or many times, or a class if the clone is expanded.

TRBV7-8,TRBJ2-7,-,-,TGTGCCAGCAGCTTTGGAGGAGAGGACGAGCAGTACTTC,CASSFGGEDEQYF
TRBV18,TRBJ1-5,-,few,TGTGCCAGCTCACCGGGCAGCCATCAGCCCCAGCATTTT,CASSPGSHQPQHF
TRBV15,TRBJ2-1,TRBD2,-,TGTGCCACCAGCCCTCTCCGGGGGGTTGAGCAGTTCTTC,CATSPLRGVEQFF
TRBV29-1,TRBJ2-7,TRBD1,few,TGCAGCGGAAGCCAGGGGGCATTCGACGAGCAGTACTTC,CSGSQGAFDEQYF
TRBV6-2/TRBV6-3,TRBJ1-5,TRBD1,-,TGTGCCAGCAGCTATTCCGGGACAGCTAATCAGCCCCAGCATTTT,CASSYSGTANQPQHF
TRBV4-3,TRBJ2-7,TRBD1,-,TGCGCCAGCAGCCAAAAGGAGGACAGGGAGTTGCCCTACGAGCAGTACTTC,CASSQKEDRELPYEQYF
TRBV6-5,TRBJ1-5,-,many,TGTGCCAGCAGTTTACAAGCTAGCAATCAGCCCCAGCATTTT,CASSLQASNQPQHF
TRBV20-1,TRBJ2-1,TRBD2,few,TGCAGTGCTAGAGATTTGGGAAGGGAGGGCGAGCAGTTCTTC,CSARDLGREGEQFF
TRBV3-1,TRBJ1-2,-,few,TGTGCCAGCAGCCAAGATCTAGGGAGAGGTGGCTACACCTTC,CASSQDLGRGGYTF
TRBV4-2,TRBJ2-1,TRBD2,many,TGTGCCAGCAGCCTAAGGGCGGGGGATTACAATGAGCAGTTCTTC,CASSLRAGDYNEQFF
TRBV28,TRBJ2-3,-,-,TGTGCCAGCAGATCCATCCTCACAGATACGCAGTATTTT,CASRSILTDTQYF
TRBV7-2,TRBJ2-3,-,-,TGTGCCAGCAGCTTAGATCTCCCAGATACGCAGTATTTT,CASSLDLPDTQYF
TRBV7-9,TRBJ1-1,TRBD1,-,TGTGCCAGCAGGCCGACAGGGCAGCACACTGAAGCTTTCTTT,CASRPTGQHTEAFF
TRBV5-6,TRBJ1-4,-,few,TGTGCCAGCAGCTTGGATGTTAGGCACGGGCTGTTTTTT,CASSLDVRHGLFF
TRBV25-1,TRBJ2-1,TRBD2,-,TGTGCCAGCAGTGAATATAGAGCGGGAGGTCACTACAATGAGCAGTTCTTC,CASSEYRAGGHYNEQFF
TRBV5-1,TRBJ2-5,-,-,TGCGCCAGCAGCTTGACGGTCGGGAGAGTTGAGACCCAGTACTTC,CASSLTVGRVETQYF
TRBV4-1,TRBJ2-1,TRBD1,-,TGCGCCAGCAGCCAAGATCCCTTCGTTGTGCTCGGGACAGGGGCCGGGAATGAGCAGTTCTTC,CASSQDPFVVLGTGAGNEQFF
TRBV5-5,TRBJ1-4,-,-,TGTGCCAGCAGCCGCCCGGCGACAACTAATGAAAAACTGTTTTTT,CASSRPATTNEKLFF
TRBV18,TRBJ2-7,TRBD2,few,TGTGCCAGTTCACGGGAGGACGAGCAGTACTTC,CASSREDEQYF
TRBV7-2,TRBJ1-1,-,-,TGTGCCAGCAGCTTAGTCGGTTACACTGAAGCTTTCTTT,CASSLVGYTEAFF
TRBV18,TRBJ1-5,-,many,TGTGCCAGCTCACCAGCGCATAGCAATCAGCCCCAGCATTTT,CASSPAHSNQPQHF
TRBV11-2,TRBJ2-1,-,-,TGTGCCAGCAGCCCGACAGATCTCCATGAGCAGTTCTTC,CASSPTDLHEQFF
TRBV6-5,TRBJ2-7,TRBD2,many,TGTGCCAGCAGTTTTCGGACTAGCGGGAGCTCCTACGAGCAGTACTTC,CASSFRTSGSSYEQYF
TRBV28,TRBJ1-1,-,few,TGTGCCGGCCGCGGGTATAACACTGAAGCTTTCTTT,CAGRGYNTEAFF
TRBV6-5,TRBJ1-1,-,few,TGTGCCAGCAGTTACCGGTTTTTGAACACTGAAGCTTTCTTT,CASSYRFLNTEAFF
TRBV2,TRBJ2-2,-,-,TGTGCCAGCAGTGAAGTCTCATGGTTCTCCACGGTCGGGGAGCTGTTTTTT,CASSEVSWFSTVGELFF
TRBV4-1,TRBJ1-5,-,-,TGCGCCAGCAGCCAGGATATAGGGCCGAGACAGCCCCAGCATTTT,CASSQDIGPRQPQHF
TRBV19,TRBJ2-5,-,few,TGTGCCAGTAGTATACTCGGGAAGGAGACCCAGTACTTC,CASSILGKETQYF
TRBV4-1,TRBJ2-1,-,-,TGCGCCAGCAGCCAAGACCTGTATGAGCAGTTCTTC,CASSQDLYEQFF
TRBV12-3/TRBV12-4,TRBJ1-2,-,many,TGTGCCAGCAGTCGACAGTCCTTAGAATACTATGGCTACACCTTC,CASSRQSLEYYGYTF
TRBV7-9,TRBJ2-7,-,few,TGTGCCAGCAGCTGGGACGAGAATTACGAGCAGTACTTC,CASSWDENYEQYF
TRBV6-6,TRBJ1-2,-,few,TGTGCCAGCAGTTACTCGGGGGGACGCGGCTACACCTTC,CASSYSGGRGYTF
TRBV6-5,TRBJ2-1,-,many,TGTGCCAGCAGTTGGGGGACGAGAAACGCTAGCTTC,CASSWGTRNASF
TRBV7-2,TRBJ2-1,-,many,TGTGCCAGCAGCGCTAACAGACTCAATGAGCAGTTCTTC,CASSANRLNEQFF
TRBV20-1,TRBJ2-7,-,few,TGCAGTGCTAGAGATAACAGTCGACCTTCCTACGAGCAGTACTTC,CSARDNSRPSYEQYF
TRBV29-1,TRBJ2-5,TRBD1,many,TGCAGCGTCGACAGGGGGCGGGAGACCCAGTACTTC,CSVDRGRETQYF
TRBV4-3,TRBJ1-2,TRBD1,-,TGCGCCAGCAGCCTCCATGAAGCGACAGGGGGCTATGGCTACACCTTC,CASSLHEATGGYGYTF
TRBV12-3/TRBV12-4,TRBJ2-5,TRBD2,-,TGTGCCAGCAGCATACTAGCGGGAAGCGAGACCCAGTACTTC,CASSILAGSETQYF
TRBV5-1,TRBJ1-1,-,few,TGCGCCAGCAGCCCCGGGACTCTGGGCACTGAAGCTTTCTTT,CASSPGTLGTEAFF
TRBV12-5,TRBJ2-2,-,-,TGTGCTAGTGGTTTCGGCCCGGACACCGGGGAGCTGTTTTTT,CASGFGPDTGELFF
TRBV27,TRBJ2-1,TRBD2,-,TGTGCCAGCAGTCCACTAATAAACAGAATAACTAGCGGGGGGAATTACAATGAGCAGTTCTTC,CASSPLINRITSGGNYNEQFF
TRBV6-2/TRBV6-3,TRBJ1-1,-,-,TGTGCCAGCAGTTACGAGACTTACACTGAAGCTTTCTTT,CASSYETYTEAFF
TRBV27,TRBJ1-3,-,few,TGTGCCAGCAGCCCACAGGGACTCTCTGGAAACACCATATATTTT,CASSPQGLSGNTIYF
TRBV18,TRBJ1-5,-,few,TGTGCCAGCTCACCAAATGCCCAAGGGGGCAATCAGCCCCAGCATTTT,CASSPNAQGGNQPQHF
TRBV6-5,TRBJ2-7,-,many,TGTGCCAGCAGTTACTCGGCTCCCCAAGGTAGCTCCTACGAGCAGTACTTC,CASSYSAPQGSSYEQYF
TRBV7-2,TRBJ2-2,-,-,TGTGCCAGCAGCTTAGCACGGAACACCGGGGAGCTGTTTTTT,CASSLARNTGELFF
TRBV7-7,TRBJ2-1,TRBD2,-,TGTGCTAGCAGCGCGACTAGCGGGGGGGAGGGAGATGAGCAGTTCTTC,CASSATSGGEGDEQFF
TRBV25-1,TRBJ2-2,TRBD2,many,TGTGCCAGCAGTGAGAGCGGGGGGCCAAGCACCGGGGAGCTGTTTTTT,CASSESGGPSTGELFF
TRBV5-4,TRBJ2-7,-,few,TGTGCCAGCAGCTCCCAGTACGAGCAGTACTTC,CASSSQYEQYF
TRBV29-1,TRBJ2-7,TRBD2,few,TGCAGCGTTGTGCGGGAGGCCCACGAGCAGTACTTC,CSVVREAHEQYF